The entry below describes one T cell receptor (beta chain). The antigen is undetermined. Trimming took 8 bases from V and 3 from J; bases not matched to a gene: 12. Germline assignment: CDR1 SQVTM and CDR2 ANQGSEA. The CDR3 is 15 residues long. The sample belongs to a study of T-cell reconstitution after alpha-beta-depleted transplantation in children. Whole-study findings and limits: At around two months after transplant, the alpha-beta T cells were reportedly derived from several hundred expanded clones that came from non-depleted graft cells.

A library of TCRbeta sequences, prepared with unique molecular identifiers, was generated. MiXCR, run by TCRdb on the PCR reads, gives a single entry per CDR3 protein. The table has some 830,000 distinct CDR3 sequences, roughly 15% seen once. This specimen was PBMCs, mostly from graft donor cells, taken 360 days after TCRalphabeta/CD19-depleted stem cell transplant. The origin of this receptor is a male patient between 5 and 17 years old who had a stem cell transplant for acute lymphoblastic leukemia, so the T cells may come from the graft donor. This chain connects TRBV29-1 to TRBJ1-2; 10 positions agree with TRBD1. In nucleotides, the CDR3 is TGCAGCTTTCACTCCTGGACAGGGGGGGACTATGGCTACACCTTC. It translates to CSFHSWTGGDYGYTF.